This TCR beta chain was recorded in a study of blood T cell repertoires in COVID-19. Study details: T cells, B-cell-depleted T cells, or PBMCs supplied cDNA or gDNA.

CDR3 length: 16 amino acids. The V and J ends lost 2 bases and 5 bases, in that order; junction bases with no gene match: 7. Germline V gene data show CDR1 as MDHEN and CDR2 as SYDVKM. This clone was found once. Original data processing: The authors estimated nucleated cell counts from reference gene primer amplification. Sequencing was performed with immunoSEQ multiplex PCR; in TCRdb, only in-frame clones are kept and a portion is missing. V and J calls and clone size follow that table, whereas D and trimming were derived from the DNA. The table has about 70,000 clones, 85% to 90% seen once. The sequence derives from a man aged 50 or older with acute or convalescent COVID-19. Sequencing input: peripheral blood. The V and J genes are TRBV28 and TRBJ1-5; the match to TRBD1 covers 9 bases. This CDR3 is CASSLGLRQGDQPQHF. In nucleotides, the CDR3 is TGTGCCAGCAGTTTAGGCCTCCGACAGGGGGATCAGCCCCAGCATTTT.